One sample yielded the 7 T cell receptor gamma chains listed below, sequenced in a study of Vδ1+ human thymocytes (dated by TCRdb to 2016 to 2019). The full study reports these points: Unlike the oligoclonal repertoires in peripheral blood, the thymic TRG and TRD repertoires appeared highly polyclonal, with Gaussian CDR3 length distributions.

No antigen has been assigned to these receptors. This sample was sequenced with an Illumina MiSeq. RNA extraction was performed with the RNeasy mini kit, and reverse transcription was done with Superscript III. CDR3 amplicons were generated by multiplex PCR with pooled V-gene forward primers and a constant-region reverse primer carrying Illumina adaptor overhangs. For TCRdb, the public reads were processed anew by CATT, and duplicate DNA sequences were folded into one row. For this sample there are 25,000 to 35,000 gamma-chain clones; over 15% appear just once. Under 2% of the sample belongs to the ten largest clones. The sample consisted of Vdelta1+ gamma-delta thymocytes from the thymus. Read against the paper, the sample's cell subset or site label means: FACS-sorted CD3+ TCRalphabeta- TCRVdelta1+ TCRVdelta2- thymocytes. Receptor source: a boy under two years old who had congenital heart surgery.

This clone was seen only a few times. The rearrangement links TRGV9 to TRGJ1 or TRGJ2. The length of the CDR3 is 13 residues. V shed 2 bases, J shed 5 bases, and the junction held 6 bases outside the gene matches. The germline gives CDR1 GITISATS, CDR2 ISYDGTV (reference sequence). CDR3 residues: CALWEGNHYKKLF. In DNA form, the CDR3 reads TGTGCCTTGTGGGAGGGGAACCATTATAAGAAACTCTTT.

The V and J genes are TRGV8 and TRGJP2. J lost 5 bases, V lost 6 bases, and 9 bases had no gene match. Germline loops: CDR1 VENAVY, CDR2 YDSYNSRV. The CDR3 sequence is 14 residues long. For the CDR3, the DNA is TGTGCCACCTGGACGGGGAGAAGTGATTGGATCAAGACGTTT. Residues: CATWTGRSDWIKTF.

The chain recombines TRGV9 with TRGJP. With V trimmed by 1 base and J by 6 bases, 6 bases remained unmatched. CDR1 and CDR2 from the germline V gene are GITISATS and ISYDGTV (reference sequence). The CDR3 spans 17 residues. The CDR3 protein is CALWEVGLELGKKIKVF. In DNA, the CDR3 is TGTGCCTTGTGGGAGGTAGGTCTAGAGTTGGGCAAAAAAATCAAGGTATTT.

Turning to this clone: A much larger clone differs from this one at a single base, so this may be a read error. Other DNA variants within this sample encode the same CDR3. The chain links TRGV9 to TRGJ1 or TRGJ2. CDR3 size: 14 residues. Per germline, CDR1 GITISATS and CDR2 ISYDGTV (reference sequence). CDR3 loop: CALWARGGYYKKLF. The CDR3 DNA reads TGTGCCTTGTGGGCCCGAGGGGGATATTATAAGAAACTCTTC.

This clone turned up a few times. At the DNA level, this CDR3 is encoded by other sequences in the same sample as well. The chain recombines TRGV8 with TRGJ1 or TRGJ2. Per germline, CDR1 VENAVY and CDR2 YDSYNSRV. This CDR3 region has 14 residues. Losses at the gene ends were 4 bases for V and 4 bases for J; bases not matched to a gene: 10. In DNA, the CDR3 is TGTGCCACCTGGGACGGGCCAAACTATTATAAGAAACTCTTT. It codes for CATWDGPNYYKKLF.

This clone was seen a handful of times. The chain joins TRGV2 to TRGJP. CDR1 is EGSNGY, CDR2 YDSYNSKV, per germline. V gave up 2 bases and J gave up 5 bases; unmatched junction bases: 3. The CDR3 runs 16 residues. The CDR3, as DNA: TGTGCCACCTGGGACGTTGAAGAGTTGGGCAAAAAAATCAAGGTATTT. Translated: CATWDVEELGKKIKVF.

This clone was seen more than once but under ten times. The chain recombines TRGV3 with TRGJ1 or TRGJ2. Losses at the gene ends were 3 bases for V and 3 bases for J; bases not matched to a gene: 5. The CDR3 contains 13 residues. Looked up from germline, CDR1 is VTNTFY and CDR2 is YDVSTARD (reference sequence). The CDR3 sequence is CATWDVPYYKKLF. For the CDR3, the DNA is TGTGCCACCTGGGACGTTCCTTATTATAAGAAACTCTTT.